A selection of T cell receptor beta chains follows, all from one sample in a study of blood T cell repertoires in COVID-19. The data were produced by immunoSEQ multiplex PCR, yet TCRdb's version contains in-frame clones alone and is incomplete. Here the sample spans hundreds of thousands of clones, almost 90% being singletons. Sample: PBMCs or T cells enriched from blood (not recorded which). These receptors came from a man younger than 40 who had been exposed to COVID-19. Both conserved end residues are part of each CDR3. Each record gives: V gene, clone size, CDR3 protein. Clone size is not always given. Where it is, it says once, few, many or a class for expanded clones.

TRBV7-2,-,CASVAGGGSDTQYF
TRBV29-1,-,CSSASGGIETQYF
TRBV2,-,CAGGTGTYEQYF
TRBV27,-,CASSQQGSGNTIYF
TRBV9,-,CASSVAGGAIGEQFF
TRBV14,-,CASSQVREELFF
TRBV6-5,-,CASSLRQGGYEQYF
TRBV9,-,CASSGPPQEAYGYTF
TRBV6-5,-,CATGPGRSNQPQHF
TRBV5-1,-,CASSRDSANTGELFF
TRBV5-4,-,CASRRHRGYSPTLGANVLTF
TRBV21-1,once,CASSTKRNEAFF
TRBV5-5,-,CASSLVGGSGANVLTF
TRBV4-1,-,CASSQEVAGSGGYTF
TRBV29-1,once,CSASSGVYNEQFF
TRBV30,once,CAWGDRVNTEAFF
TRBV11-2,-,CASSLNREGEKLFF
TRBV10-3,-,CAISELSRTGGINEQFF
TRBV5-4,-,CASNQGRETQYF
TRBV18,-,CASSPTDRGNYNEQFF
TRBV7-9,-,CASSLLNRGTGELFF
TRBV5-4,-,CATGGDAGETQYF
TRBV3-1/TRBV3-2,-,CASSQDRVRSVSPEQYF
TRBV7-2,once,CASSLAHLAGGEQYF
TRBV9,-,CASSAIPEGEQYF
TRBV19,-,CASSRGQGPGQPQHF
TRBV19,few,CASSHRGSNYGYTF
TRBV5-1,-,CASSPDPAADLEGYTF